Listed below are T cell receptor beta chains from one sample, sequenced in a study of blood T cell repertoires in COVID-19. Method: immunoSEQ multiplex PCR; TCRdb's copy keeps in-frame clones and lacks some. The sample consists of 170,000 or so clones, 80% to 90% of them appearing once. Input material: PBMCs or T cells enriched from blood (not recorded which). These receptors were collected from a young woman who had recovered from COVID-19. Both conserved end residues are part of each CDR3. A D gene is named only where the DNA matches it firmly. Clone size is shown for a subset of rows, as once, few, many or a class of expanded clone.

CASSHSSVTSSYNEQFF | TGCGCCAGCAGCCACTCCTCGGTCACTAGCTCCTACAATGAGCAGTTCTTC | TRBJ2-1 | NA | NA | 17 | TRBV5-1
CAISDLSRTPSGNTIYF | TGTGCCATCAGTGACCTTAGCCGGACACCCTCTGGAAACACCATATATTTT | TRBJ1-3 | NA | NA | 17 | TRBV10-3
CASSLVQGTNEKLFF | TGTGCCAGCAGCTTAGTGCAGGGAACTAATGAAAAACTGTTTTTT | TRBJ1-4 | NA | NA | 15 | TRBV11-2
CAISPDTGQETQYF | TGTGCCATCAGTCCAGACACCGGCCAAGAGACCCAGTACTTC | TRBJ2-5 | NA | NA | 14 | TRBV10-3
CASTGQRIGNSPLHF | TGTGCCAGTACCGGACAGCGCATCGGGAATTCACCCCTCCACTTT | TRBJ1-6 | NA | NA | 15 | TRBV19
CAWNSGSYEQYF | TGTGCCTGGAATAGCGGGAGCTACGAGCAGTACTTC | TRBJ2-7 | NA | TRBD2 | 12 | TRBV30
CASSLEGRGGSAFF | TGTGCCAGCAGCTTAGAGGGGAGGGGGGGCTCAGCTTTCTTT | TRBJ1-1 | NA | NA | 14 | TRBV11-2
CASSPRWGGGDEQFF | TGTGCCAGCAGCCCCCGTTGGGGGGGTGGGGATGAGCAGTTCTTC | TRBJ2-1 | NA | TRBD2 | 15 | TRBV11-1
CASSLSGGTGAYTLFYNEQFF | TGTGCCAGCAGTTTATCGGGGGGGACAGGCGCTTACACCCTTTTCTACAATGAGCAGTTCTTC | TRBJ2-1 | NA | NA | 21 | TRBV27
CASGSRDTEAFF | TGTGCCAGCGGGAGCCGGGACACTGAAGCTTTCTTT | TRBJ1-1 | NA | NA | 12 | TRBV27
CASSLGRGAYNEQFF | TGTGCCAGCAGCTTAGGGCGGGGGGCCTACAATGAGCAGTTCTTC | TRBJ2-1 | once | TRBD2 | 15 | TRBV7-6
CASSFTSGGVDEQFF | TGTGCCAGCAGCTTTACTAGCGGAGGGGTCGATGAGCAGTTCTTC | TRBJ2-1 | many | TRBD2 | 15 | TRBV7-6
CASSLTGINTEAFF | TGTGCCAGCAGCTTGACAGGGATTAACACTGAAGCTTTCTTT | TRBJ1-1 | NA | TRBD1 | 14 | TRBV7-9
CAISDITGVNYGYTF | TGTGCCATCAGTGATATTACAGGGGTTAACTATGGCTACACCTTC | TRBJ1-2 | NA | TRBD1 | 15 | TRBV10-3
CASSLAGTGRYREFF | TGTGCCAGCAGCTTGGCCGGGACTGGGCGCTATCGGGAGTTCTTC | TRBJ2-1 | NA | NA | 15 | TRBV5-6
CASSGGLAGPAYEQYF | TGTGCCAGCAGTGGGGGACTAGCGGGCCCAGCCTACGAGCAGTACTTC | TRBJ2-7 | NA | TRBD2 | 16 | TRBV2
CASSLEGRGTGELFF | TGCGCCAGCAGCTTGGAAGGGAGGGGGACCGGGGAGCTGTTTTTT | TRBJ2-2 | NA | NA | 15 | TRBV5-1
CASSLPTSSSYNEQFF | TGTGCCAGCAGCTTACCTACGTCGAGCTCCTACAATGAGCAGTTCTTC | TRBJ2-1 | NA | NA | 16 | TRBV13
CASSYSRPADEQFF | TGTGCCAGCAGTTACTCGCGCCCTGCCGATGAGCAGTTCTTC | TRBJ2-1 | NA | NA | 14 | TRBV6-5
CASSLSRSGREVYNEQFF | TGTGCCAGCAGTTTATCCCGGAGCGGACGGGAGGTCTACAATGAGCAGTTCTTC | TRBJ2-1 | NA | TRBD2 | 18 | TRBV27
CASSHGPEQYF | TGTGCCAGCAGCCACGGTCCCGAGCAGTACTTC | TRBJ2-7 | NA | NA | 11 | TRBV7-9
CATSGEVGFGYGYTF | TGTGCCACCAGCGGTGAGGTCGGATTTGGCTATGGCTACACCTTC | TRBJ1-2 | once | NA | 15 | TRBV15
CASSLSRFANTEAFF | TGTGCCAGCAGCTTATCCAGGTTCGCGAACACTGAAGCTTTCTTT | TRBJ1-1 | NA | NA | 15 | TRBV7-2
CASMGQGSSSSGNTIYF | TGTGCCAGTATGGGACAGGGCAGTTCTTCCTCTGGAAACACCATATATTTT | TRBJ1-3 | once | TRBD1 | 17 | TRBV19
CASSARLDTEAFF | TGTGCCAGCAGCGCGCGCTTGGACACTGAAGCTTTCTTT | TRBJ1-1 | once | NA | 13 | TRBV9
CATSRDLGGSGNTIYF | TGTGCCACCAGCAGAGATCTCGGGGGATCTGGAAACACCATATATTTT | TRBJ1-3 | NA | NA | 16 | TRBV15
CASNPSGGPAGNYGYTF | TGTGCCAGCAACCCCTCAGGGGGTCCCGCGGGCAACTATGGCTACACCTTC | TRBJ1-2 | NA | TRBD1 | 17 | TRBV7-8
CASQGGVVAVLHF | TGTGCCAGCCAGGGGGGCGTCGTTGCTGTCCTCCACTTT | TRBJ1-6 | NA | TRBD1 | 13 | TRBV28
CASSLLPSGIYNEQFF | TGTGCCAGCAGCTTGCTTCCGTCAGGGATATACAATGAGCAGTTCTTC | TRBJ2-1 | many | NA | 16 | TRBV5-6
CASSLDRGQPQHF | TGTGCCAGCAGTTTGGACAGGGGTCAGCCCCAGCATTTT | TRBJ1-5 | NA | TRBD1 | 13 | TRBV28
CASSPRQGANNSPLHF | TGTGCCAGCAGCCCGCGACAGGGGGCTAATAATTCACCCCTCCACTTT | TRBJ1-6 | few | TRBD1 | 16 | TRBV6-6
CASSTGSGTSGGTDTQYF | TGTGCCAGCAGCACCGGATCCGGGACTAGCGGGGGCACAGATACGCAGTATTTT | TRBJ2-3 | NA | TRBD2 | 18 | TRBV5-4
CASSLGLAGTDTQYF | TGTGCTAGCAGCTTGGGACTAGCGGGCACAGATACGCAGTATTTT | TRBJ2-3 | NA | TRBD2 | 15 | TRBV7-7
CASSPRGTGGYNEQFF | TGTGCCAGCTCACCACGAGGGACAGGGGGCTACAATGAGCAGTTCTTC | TRBJ2-1 | NA | TRBD1 | 16 | TRBV18
CASSSQGDEQYF | TGTGCCAGCAGCTCGCAGGGGGACGAGCAGTACTTC | TRBJ2-7 | NA | TRBD1 | 12 | TRBV7-6
CASSIGEGRLPQHF | TGTGCCAGCAGTATAGGGGAAGGGCGACTTCCCCAGCATTTT | TRBJ1-5 | NA | NA | 14 | TRBV11-2
CASSESASGRETQYF | TGCGCCAGCAGTGAGTCGGCTAGCGGGCGGGAGACCCAGTACTTC | TRBJ2-5 | NA | TRBD2 | 15 | TRBV10-1
CASSARTGGSAEAFF | TGCGCCAGCAGCGCCCGGACAGGGGGCTCCGCTGAAGCTTTCTTT | TRBJ1-1 | NA | TRBD1 | 15 | TRBV5-1
CASTQEPSYEQYF | TGTGCCAGCACCCAGGAACCATCCTACGAGCAGTACTTC | TRBJ2-7 | NA | NA | 13 | TRBV5-4
CASSLSSSYEQYF | TGTGCCAGCAGCTTATCCTCCTCCTACGAGCAGTACTTC | TRBJ2-7 | NA | NA | 13 | TRBV7-6
CAWGPGAYEQYF | TGTGCCTGGGGGCCGGGAGCCTACGAGCAGTACTTC | TRBJ2-7 | NA | NA | 12 | TRBV30
CASSQDSVIPSTDTQYF | TGTGCCAGCAGCCAGGACAGCGTGATACCTAGCACAGATACGCAGTATTTT | TRBJ2-3 | NA | NA | 17 | TRBV9
CAISEGTESFSEQFF | TGTGCCATCAGTGAAGGGACTGAGTCCTTCAGTGAGCAGTTCTTC | TRBJ2-1 | NA | NA | 15 | TRBV10-3
CAIREDGQGEKGPQHF | TGTGCCATCAGGGAGGATGGACAGGGGGAGAAGGGGCCCCAGCATTTT | TRBJ1-5 | NA | TRBD1 | 16 | TRBV10-3
CASRPDTYYGYTF | TGTGCCTCACGTCCGGACACCTACTATGGCTACACCTTC | TRBJ1-2 | NA | NA | 13 | TRBV30
CAWTLTAEAFF | TGTGCCTGGACCCTGACAGCTGAAGCTTTCTTT | TRBJ1-1 | NA | NA | 11 | TRBV30
CASRTTGLGTGTFNEQFF | TGTGCCAGCAGGACTACCGGCCTAGGGACAGGGACCTTCAATGAGCAGTTCTTC | TRBJ2-1 | NA | TRBD1 | 18 | TRBV28
CASSFGLLGQGSEQFF | TGTGCCAGCAGTTTCGGGCTTTTAGGACAGGGGAGTGAGCAGTTCTTC | TRBJ2-1 | once | TRBD1 | 16 | TRBV27
CASTVGGSYNEQFF | TGTGCCAGCACCGTGGGGGGCTCCTACAATGAGCAGTTCTTC | TRBJ2-1 | NA | NA | 14 | TRBV9
CASSPGGAGKQYF | TGTGCCAGCAGCCCCGGGGGGGCAGGGAAGCAGTACTTC | TRBJ2-7 | once | TRBD2 | 13 | TRBV28
CASSLVVAGGTGELFF | TGCGCCAGCAGCTTGGTAGTAGCGGGAGGCACCGGGGAGCTGTTTTTT | TRBJ2-2 | NA | TRBD2 | 16 | TRBV5-1
CASSPGGGIDEKLFF | TGTGCCAGCAGCCCGGGGGGGGGCATCGATGAAAAACTGTTTTTT | TRBJ1-4 | NA | NA | 15 | TRBV5-4
CASRSGTGEADTQYF | TGTGCCAGCAGATCCGGGACAGGGGAGGCAGATACGCAGTATTTT | TRBJ2-3 | NA | TRBD1 | 15 | TRBV9
CASSFEGGREYF | TGTGCCAGCAGCTTTGAGGGTGGTCGGGAGTACTTC | TRBJ2-4 | NA | NA | 12 | TRBV7-8
CASSFGEVAGYTF | TGTGCCAGCAGCTTCGGGGAGGTGGCTGGCTACACCTTC | TRBJ1-2 | NA | NA | 13 | TRBV7-2
CASSIGLYGEQFF | TGTGCCAGTAGTATAGGTCTATACGGGGAACAGTTCTTC | TRBJ2-1 | NA | NA | 13 | TRBV19
CASSLNADNEQFF | TGTGCTAGCAGCTTAAATGCAGACAATGAGCAGTTCTTC | TRBJ2-1 | few | NA | 13 | TRBV7-7
CASSLGQINQPQHF | TGTGCCAGCAGCCTAGGACAAATTAATCAGCCCCAGCATTTT | TRBJ1-5 | NA | NA | 14 | TRBV7-2
CASSLTTGEKLFF | TGTGCCAGCAGCTTGACGACAGGTGAAAAACTGTTTTTT | TRBJ1-4 | few | NA | 13 | TRBV5-6
CASSQGGGGFNQPQHF | TGTGCCAGCAGCCAAGGAGGGGGGGGATTCAATCAGCCCCAGCATTTT | TRBJ1-5 | NA | NA | 16 | TRBV4-2